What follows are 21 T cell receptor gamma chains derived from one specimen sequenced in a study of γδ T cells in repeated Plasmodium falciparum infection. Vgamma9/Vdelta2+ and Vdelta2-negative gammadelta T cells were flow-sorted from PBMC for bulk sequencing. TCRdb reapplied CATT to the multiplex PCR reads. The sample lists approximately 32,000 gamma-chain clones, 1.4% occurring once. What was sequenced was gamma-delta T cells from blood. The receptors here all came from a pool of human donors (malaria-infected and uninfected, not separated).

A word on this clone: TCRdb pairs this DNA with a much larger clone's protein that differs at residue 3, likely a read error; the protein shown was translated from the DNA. The CDR3 sequence is CAAWDYAYYKKLF. The DNA of the CDR3 is TGTGCCGCCTGGGACTACGCTTATTATAAGAAACTCTTT. The V gene is TRGV8, the J gene TRGJ1 or TRGJ2. CDR1 and CDR2 from the germline V gene are VENAVY and YDSYNSRV. The CDR3 spans 13 residues.

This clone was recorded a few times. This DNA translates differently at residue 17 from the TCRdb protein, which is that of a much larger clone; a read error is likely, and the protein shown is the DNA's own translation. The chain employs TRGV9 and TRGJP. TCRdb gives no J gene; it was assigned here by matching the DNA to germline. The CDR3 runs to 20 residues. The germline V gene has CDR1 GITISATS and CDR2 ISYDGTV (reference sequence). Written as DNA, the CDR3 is TGTGCCTTGTGGGAGGTCCCAACCTGGGAGAAAGAGTTGGGCAAAAAAACCAAGGTATTT. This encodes CALWEVPTWEKELGKKTKVF.

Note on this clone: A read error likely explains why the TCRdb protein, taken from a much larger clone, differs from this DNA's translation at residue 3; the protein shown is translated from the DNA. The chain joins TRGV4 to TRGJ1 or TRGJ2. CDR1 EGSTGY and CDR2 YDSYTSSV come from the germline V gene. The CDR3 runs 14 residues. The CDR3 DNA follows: TGTGCCGCCTGGGATGGGCCTGGATATTATAAGAAACTCTTT. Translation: CAAWDGPGYYKKLF.

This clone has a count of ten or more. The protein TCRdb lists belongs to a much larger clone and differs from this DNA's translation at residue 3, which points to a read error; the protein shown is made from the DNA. The CDR3 DNA sequence: TGTGCCCCCTGGGACCAGAATTATTATAAGAAACTCTTT. Translated: CAPWDQNYYKKLF. The chain recombines TRGV2 with TRGJ1 or TRGJ2. The J gene, not given by TCRdb, was assigned here from a germline match of the nucleotide sequence. The CDR3 has 13 residues. CDR1 EGSNGY and CDR2 YDSYNSKV come from the germline V gene.

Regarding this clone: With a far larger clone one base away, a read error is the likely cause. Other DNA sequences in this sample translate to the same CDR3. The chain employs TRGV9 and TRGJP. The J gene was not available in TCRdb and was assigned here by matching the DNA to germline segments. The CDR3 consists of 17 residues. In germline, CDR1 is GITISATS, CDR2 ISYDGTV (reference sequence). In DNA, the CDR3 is TGTGCCTTGTGGGAGGGGACCCAAGAGTTAGGCAAAAAAATCAAGGTATTT. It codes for CALWEGTQELGKKIKVF.

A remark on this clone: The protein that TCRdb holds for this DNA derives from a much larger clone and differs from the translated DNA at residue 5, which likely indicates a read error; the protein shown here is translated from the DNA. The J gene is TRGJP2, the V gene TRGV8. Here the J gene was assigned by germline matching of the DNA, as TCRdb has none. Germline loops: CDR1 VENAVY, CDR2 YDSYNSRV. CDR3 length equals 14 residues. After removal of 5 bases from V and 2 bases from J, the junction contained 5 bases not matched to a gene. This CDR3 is CATWGLSSDWIKTF. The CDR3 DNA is TGTGCCACCTGGGGTCTAAGTAGTGATTGGATCAAGACGTTT.

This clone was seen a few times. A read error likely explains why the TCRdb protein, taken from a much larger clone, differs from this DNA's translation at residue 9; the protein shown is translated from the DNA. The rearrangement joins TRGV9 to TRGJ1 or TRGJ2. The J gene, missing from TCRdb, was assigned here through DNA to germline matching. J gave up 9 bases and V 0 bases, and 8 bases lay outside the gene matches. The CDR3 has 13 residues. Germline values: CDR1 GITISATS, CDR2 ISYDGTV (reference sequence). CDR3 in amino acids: CALWEVRFRKKLF. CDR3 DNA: TGTGCCTTGTGGGAGGTGCGGTTTCGTAAGAAACTCTTT.

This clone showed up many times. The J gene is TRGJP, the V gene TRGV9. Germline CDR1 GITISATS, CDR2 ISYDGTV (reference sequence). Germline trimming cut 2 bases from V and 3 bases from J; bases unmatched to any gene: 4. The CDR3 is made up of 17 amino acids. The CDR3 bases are TGTGCCTTGTGGGAGGAAAAGCAAGAGTTGGGCAAAAAAATCAAGGTATTT. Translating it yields CALWEEKQELGKKIKVF.

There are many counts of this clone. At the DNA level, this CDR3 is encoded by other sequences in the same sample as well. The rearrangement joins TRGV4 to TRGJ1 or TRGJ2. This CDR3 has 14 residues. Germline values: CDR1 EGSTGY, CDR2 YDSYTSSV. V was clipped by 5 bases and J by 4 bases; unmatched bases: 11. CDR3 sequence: CATWGAPCYYKKLF. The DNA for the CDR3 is TGTGCCACCTGGGGTGCCCCCTGCTATTATAAGAAACTCTTT.

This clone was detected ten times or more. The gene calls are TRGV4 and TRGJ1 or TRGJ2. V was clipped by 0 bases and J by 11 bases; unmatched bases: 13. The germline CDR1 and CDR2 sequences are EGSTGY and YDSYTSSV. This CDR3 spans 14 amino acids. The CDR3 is CATWDGPDWGEKLF. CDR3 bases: TGTGCCACCTGGGATGGGCCCGACTGGGGTGAGAAACTCTTT.

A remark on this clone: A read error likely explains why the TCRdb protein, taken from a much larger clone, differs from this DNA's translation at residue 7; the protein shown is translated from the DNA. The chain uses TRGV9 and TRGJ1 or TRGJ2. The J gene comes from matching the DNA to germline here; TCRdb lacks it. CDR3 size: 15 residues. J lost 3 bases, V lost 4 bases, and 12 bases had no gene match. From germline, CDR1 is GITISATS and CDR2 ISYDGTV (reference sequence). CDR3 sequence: CALWDVPLPYYKKLF. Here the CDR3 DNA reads TGTGCCTTGTGGGATGTTCCCCTACCTTATTATAAGAAACTCTTT.

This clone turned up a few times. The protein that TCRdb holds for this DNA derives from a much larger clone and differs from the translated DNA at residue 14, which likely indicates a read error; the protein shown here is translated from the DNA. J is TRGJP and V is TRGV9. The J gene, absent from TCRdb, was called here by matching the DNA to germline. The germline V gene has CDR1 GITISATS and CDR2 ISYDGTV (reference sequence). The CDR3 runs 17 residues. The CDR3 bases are TGTGCCTTGTGGGAGGCCCGAGTTCAGCGGGGCAAAAAAGTCAAGGTATTT. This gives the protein CALWEARVQRGKKVKVF.

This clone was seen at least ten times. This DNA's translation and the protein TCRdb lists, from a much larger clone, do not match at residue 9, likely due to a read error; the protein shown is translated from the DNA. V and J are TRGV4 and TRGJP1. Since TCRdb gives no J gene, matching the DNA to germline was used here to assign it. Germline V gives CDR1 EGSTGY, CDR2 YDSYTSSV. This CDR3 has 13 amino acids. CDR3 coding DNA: TGTGCCACCTGGGATACCACTGGTGGGTTCAAGATATTT. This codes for CATWDTTGGFKIF.

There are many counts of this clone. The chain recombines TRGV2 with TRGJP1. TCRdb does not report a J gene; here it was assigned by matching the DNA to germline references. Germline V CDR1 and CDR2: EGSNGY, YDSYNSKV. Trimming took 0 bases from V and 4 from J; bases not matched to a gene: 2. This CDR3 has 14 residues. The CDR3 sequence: CATWDGNTGWFKIF. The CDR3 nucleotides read TGTGCCACCTGGGACGGGAACACTGGTTGGTTCAAGATATTT.

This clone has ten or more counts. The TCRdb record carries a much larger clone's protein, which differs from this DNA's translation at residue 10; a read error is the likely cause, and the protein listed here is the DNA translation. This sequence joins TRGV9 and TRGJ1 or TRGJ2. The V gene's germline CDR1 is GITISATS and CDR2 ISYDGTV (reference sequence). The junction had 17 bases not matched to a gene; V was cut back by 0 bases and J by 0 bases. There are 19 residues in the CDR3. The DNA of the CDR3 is TGTGCCTTGTGGGAGGTGCACGCCTACTGCTTGCAGAATTATTATAAGAAACTCTTT. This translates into CALWEVHAYCLQNYYKKLF.

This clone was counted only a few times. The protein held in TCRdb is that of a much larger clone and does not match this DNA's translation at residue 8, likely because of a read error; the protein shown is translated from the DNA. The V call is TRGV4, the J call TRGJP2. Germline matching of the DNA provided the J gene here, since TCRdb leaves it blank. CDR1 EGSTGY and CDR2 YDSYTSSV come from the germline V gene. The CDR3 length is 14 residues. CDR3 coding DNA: TGTGCCACCTGGACCTATAGTGGTGATTGGATCAAGACGTTT. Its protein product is CATWTYSGDWIKTF.

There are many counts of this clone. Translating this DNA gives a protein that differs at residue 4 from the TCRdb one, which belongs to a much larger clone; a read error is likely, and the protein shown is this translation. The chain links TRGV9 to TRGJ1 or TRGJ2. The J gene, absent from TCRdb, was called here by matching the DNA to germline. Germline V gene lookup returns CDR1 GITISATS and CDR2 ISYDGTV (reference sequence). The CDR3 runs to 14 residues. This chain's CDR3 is CALREVASYYKKLF. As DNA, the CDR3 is TGTGCCTTGCGGGAGGTCGCCTCCTATTATAAGAAACTCTTT.

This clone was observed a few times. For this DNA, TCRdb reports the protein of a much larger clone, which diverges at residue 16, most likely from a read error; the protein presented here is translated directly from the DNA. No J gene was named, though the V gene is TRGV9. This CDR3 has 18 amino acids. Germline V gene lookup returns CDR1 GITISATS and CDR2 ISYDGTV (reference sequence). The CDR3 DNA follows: TGTGCCTTGTGGCAGGTGAGCCGGCAAGAGTTGGGCAAAAAAATCCAGGTATTT. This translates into CALWQVSRQELGKKIQVF.

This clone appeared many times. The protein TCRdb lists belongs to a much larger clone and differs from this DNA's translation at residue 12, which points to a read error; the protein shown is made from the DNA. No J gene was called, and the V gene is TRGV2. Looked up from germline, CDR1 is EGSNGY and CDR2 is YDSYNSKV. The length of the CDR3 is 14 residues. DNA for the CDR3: TGTGCCACCTGGGACGGGCATAGTGATTGGATCGAGACGTTT. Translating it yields CATWDGHSDWIETF.

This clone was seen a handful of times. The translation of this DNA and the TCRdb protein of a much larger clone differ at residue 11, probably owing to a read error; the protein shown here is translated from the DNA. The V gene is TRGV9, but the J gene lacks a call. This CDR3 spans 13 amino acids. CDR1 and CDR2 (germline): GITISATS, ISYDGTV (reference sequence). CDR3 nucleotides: TGTGCGCAGGGAGAGTTGGGCAAAAAAATCGAGGTATTT. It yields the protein CAQGELGKKIEVF.

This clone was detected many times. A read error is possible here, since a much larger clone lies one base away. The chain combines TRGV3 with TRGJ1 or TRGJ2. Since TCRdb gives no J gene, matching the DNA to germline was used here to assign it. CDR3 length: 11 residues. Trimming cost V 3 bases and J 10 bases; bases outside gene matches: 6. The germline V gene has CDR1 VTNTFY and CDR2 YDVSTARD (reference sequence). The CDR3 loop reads CATWDGGKKLF. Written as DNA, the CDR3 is TGTGCCACCTGGGACGGCGGGAAGAAACTCTTT.